This TCR beta chain was retrieved from a study of blood T cells in healthy people across ages. Points from the study as a whole: Expanded clonotype changes were possibly confounded by unknown donor CMV status. Donors of long life had a larger count of naive CD4+ cells and greater diversity than aged donors. TCR beta diversity, measured per million T cells, fell in a roughly linear way with age. Bulk PBMC profiling left naive and antigen-experienced comparisons inconclusive.

Germline V gene lookup returns CDR1 SGHRS and CDR2 YFSETQ. Trimming shortened V by 2 bases and J by 7 bases, and 28 bases separated the two germline ends. The CDR3 has 18 residues. This clonotype has only a few counts. Its antigen is currently unknown. A sample-barcoded 5' primer and a J-beta primer mix were used in a second PCR of roughly 7 to 11 cycles. One entry per CDR3 protein, called by TCRdb with MiXCR from the 5' RACE reads. There are 450,000 to 700,000 distinct CDR3 sequences in the sample; roughly 29% occur only once, and around a sixth lies in the top ten. This TCR was sampled from a woman aged 65 to 85 in good health. The sequenced sample consisted of blood. The rearrangement uses TRBV5-1 and TRBJ2-7, with TRBD2 as a possible D gene (5 bases). CDR3 in DNA: TGCGCCAGCAGCTTTTTTTCAGGTTCAACTTGTGGACTCGGGGAGCAGTACTTC. This encodes CASSFFSGSTCGLGEQYF.